The subject of this entry is one T cell receptor beta chain. Antigen: not known. This sample was included in a study of OX40 agonist ivuxolimab in advanced cancers. As for the study in general: Patients took ivuxolimab, an agonistic anti-OX40 (CD134) antibody. The study reported partial responses in three patients: one hepatocellular carcinoma, two cutaneous melanoma. Points from the study as a whole: In the 0.1-3.0 mg/kg groups, partial responders showed among the lowest expansion. CD4+ and CD8+ blood T cells expanded clonally by week 6 at 0.1 to 3.0 mg/kg.

Assay: immunoSEQ multiplex PCR; the TCRdb copy retains only in-frame clones and omits some. The profile shows some 140,000 clones, 85% to 95% of them singletons. The CDR3 is made up of 13 amino acids. With 5 bases clipped from V and 4 bases from J, the junction kept 6 bases outside the gene matches. CDR1 is SQVTM and CDR2 is ANQGSEA in the germline V gene. The sequence was collected from an adult with an advanced solid tumor such as melanoma, head and neck, liver or kidney cancer. Sequenced here: CD4+ or CD8+ T cells sorted from blood, sampled in a trial of the OX40 agonist ivuxolimab. The chain is built from TRBV29-1 and TRBJ2-7; TRBD1 agrees at 9 bases. CDR3 loop: CSVSTGGAYEQYF. The DNA for the CDR3 is TGCAGCGTTAGCACAGGGGGCGCTTACGAGCAGTACTTC.